One and the same sample provided the 8 T cell receptor beta chains below, sequenced in a study of T cell repertoires in cytomegalovirus infection. For these receptors, no antigen is known. Each CDR3 protein is one row after TCRdb ran MiXCR on the reads. The table records approximately 990,000 distinct CDR3 sequences, about 33% of them present only once. This material consisted of cultured CD8+ T cells from PBMCs, taken from culture after CMV antigen stimulation. These receptors were taken from a human donor in good health (CMV status not recorded). Some clones in this sample may be carry-over from other donors' samples.

This clonotype was seen only a few times. The rearrangement joins TRBV7-9 to TRBJ2-1; 9 bases line up with TRBD1. CDR3 length: 12 residues. Trimming at V came to 5 bases and at J to 8 bases, leaving 1 base not matched to a gene. Germline V gene data show CDR1 as SEHNR and CDR2 as FQNEAQ (reference sequence). CDR3 amino acids: CASSRQGDEQFF. CDR3 bases: TGTGCCAGCAGCCGACAGGGGGATGAGCAGTTCTTC.

The chain couples TRBV4-1 to TRBJ1-4, with a weak D call TRBD1 (5 bases). With 4 bases removed from V and 1 base from J, the gap between germline ends came to 13 bases. CDR1 MGHRA and CDR2 YSYEKL come from the germline V gene. The CDR3 totals 16 residues. The CDR3 protein is CASSLPGGVTNEKLFF. Written as DNA, the CDR3 is TGCGCCAGCAGCCTCCCCGGGGGGGTAACTAATGAAAAACTGTTTTTT.

The V and J genes are TRBV6-2 or TRBV6-3 and TRBJ1-4; D call uncertain. CDR1 is MNHEY and CDR2 is SVGEGT in the germline V gene. V was clipped by 6 bases and J by 13 bases, with 18 bases between them. The CDR3 has 13 amino acids. CDR3 loop: CASSDSLQKILFF. For the CDR3, the DNA is TGTGCCAGCAGCGACTCCCTGCAGAAAATACTGTTTTTT.

This clonotype was recorded a few times. V and J are TRBV4-1 and TRBJ1-5; D may be TRBD1 (5 bases). The germline CDR1 and CDR2 sequences are MGHRA and YSYEKL. V was cut by 3 bases and J by 4 bases, with 13 bases left in between. The CDR3 is 15 amino acids. The CDR3: CASSQTEGPNQPQHF. CDR3 coding DNA: TGCGCCAGCAGCCAGACAGAGGGGCCTAATCAGCCCCAGCATTTT.

The chain links TRBV19 to TRBJ1-5; tentative D call: TRBD1 (5 bases). The V gene's germline CDR1 is LNHDA and CDR2 SQIVND (reference sequence). V lost 4 bases, J lost 1 base, and 20 bases lay in between. The CDR3 contains 18 residues. The CDR3, as DNA: TGTGCCAGTAGTACCCTCAACCCATTCCGGGACAGCAATCAGCCCCAGCATTTT. The encoded protein is CASSTLNPFRDSNQPQHF.

In this sample, this clonotype turned up a few times. The chain combines TRBV7-6 with TRBJ2-7; TRBD1 agrees at 9 bases. J lost 4 bases, V lost 5 bases, and 6 bases had no gene match. In germline, CDR1 is SGHVS, CDR2 FNYEAQ. This CDR3 comprises 14 residues. In DNA form, the CDR3 reads TGTGCCAGCAGCGGAGGGACAGGGCCTTACGAGCAGTACTTC. It codes for CASSGGTGPYEQYF.

The chain links TRBV6-5 to TRBJ1-6; D unresolved. The germline V gene encodes CDR1 MNHEY and CDR2 SVGAGI. V gave up 2 bases and J gave up 1 base, with 6 bases separating them. This CDR3 is 15 amino acids long. In nucleotides, the CDR3 is TGTGCCAGCAGTTACGATGGGTCCTATAATTCACCCCTCCACTTT. Translating it yields CASSYDGSYNSPLHF.

This clonotype was counted only a few times. The chain couples TRBV6-1 to TRBJ2-7, with TRBD2 matching 8 bases. CDR3 length equals 14 residues. Germline assignment: CDR1 MNHNS and CDR2 SASEGT. Trimming cost V 5 bases and J 6 bases; bases outside gene matches: 9. The CDR3 sequence is CASSSRGGLTEQYV. The DNA of the CDR3 is TGTGCCAGCAGTTCCCGCGGGGGGTTGACCGAGCAGTACGTC.